The 26 T cell receptor beta chains below all came from one sample that was sequenced in a study of shared clonotypes between healthy human individuals. The protocol was immunoSEQ multiplex PCR, while the TCRdb copy is restricted to in-frame clones and leaves out a portion. The sample lists about 550,000 clones, nearly 97% occurring once. Naive CD8 cells were CD45RO-negative, positively selected for CCR7, excluding terminally differentiated effector memory CD45RA+ cells. Source material: naive CD8+ T cells sorted from blood. These receptors originate from a woman aged 25-40 years in good health.

The rearrangement uses TRBV6-1 and TRBJ1-5; D is unclear. This CDR3 is 15 amino acids long. The V and J ends lost 5 bases and 0 bases respectively, with 11 bases between them. Germline CDR1 MNHNS, CDR2 SASEGT. CDR3 sequence: CASSPRLYSNQPQHF. Here the CDR3 DNA reads TGTGCCAGCAGTCCCCGACTCTATAGCAATCAGCCCCAGCATTTT.

The chain couples TRBV28 to TRBJ1-5; D not certain. V lost 6 bases to trimming and J lost 6 bases, with 27 bases between them. From germline, CDR1 is MDHEN and CDR2 SYDVKM. The CDR3 consists of 18 residues. CDR3 residues: CASSILKTTQEIGQPQHF. CDR3 DNA: TGTGCCAGCAGCATTCTAAAAACCACCCAAGAGATCGGTCAGCCCCAGCATTTT.

The V call is TRBV27, the J call TRBJ2-7; possible D gene TRBD2, 5 bases. V was cut by 6 bases and J by 2 bases, with 11 bases left in between. The CDR3 spans 13 residues. Per the germline V gene, CDR1 is MNHEY and CDR2 is SMNVEV (reference sequence). The CDR3 here is CASREGAAYEQYF. CDR3 nucleotides: TGTGCCAGCAGAGAGGGAGCCGCCTACGAGCAGTACTTC.

This chain links TRBV28 with TRBJ1-1, with D unclear. Trimming removed 3 bases at V and 3 bases at J, with 8 bases between. The CDR3 has 13 amino acids. The germline V gene encodes CDR1 MDHEN and CDR2 SYDVKM. The CDR3 region has the DNA TGTGCCAGCAGTTTTCGGCCTGACACTGAAGCTTTCTTT. Its translation is CASSFRPDTEAFF.

V gene TRBV7-8 combines with J gene TRBJ2-1, with D uncertain. The length of the CDR3 is 14 residues. The germline CDR1 and CDR2 sequences are SGHVS and FQNEAQ. V lost 5 bases and J 8 bases, leaving 16 bases between the germline ends. The CDR3 region is CASSARPSRDEQFF. The CDR3 DNA sequence: TGTGCCAGCAGCGCACGACCTTCTAGGGATGAGCAGTTCTTC.

The chain recombines TRBV28 with TRBJ1-1, with D tentatively TRBD1 (5 bases). The V end lost 5 bases, the J end lost 5 bases, and 6 bases lay between the germline ends. The germline V gene encodes CDR1 MDHEN and CDR2 SYDVKM. The CDR3 covers 11 residues. The CDR3 nucleotides read TGTGCCAGCAGTCAGGGAACTGAAGCTTTCTTT. Its protein is CASSQGTEAFF.

The chain joins TRBV29-1 to TRBJ2-5, with 8 bases lining up with TRBD2. Germline loops: CDR1 SQVTM, CDR2 ANQGSEA. The CDR3 is 16 amino acids. Losses at the gene ends were 6 bases for V and 2 bases for J; bases not matched to a gene: 14. The CDR3 spells CSVAPGLGYPQETQYF. The CDR3 DNA reads TGCAGCGTGGCGCCGGGACTAGGCTATCCGCAAGAGACCCAGTACTTC.

The gene calls are TRBV15 and TRBJ2-1; D not certain. The V gene's germline CDR1 is LNHNV and CDR2 YYDKDF (reference sequence). The germline V and J ends were trimmed by 1 base and 9 bases, with 22 bases remaining between them. This CDR3 has 17 amino acids. CDR3 residues: CATSRGVFGPGGGEQFF. The DNA for the CDR3 is TGTGCCACCAGCAGAGGGGTTTTTGGGCCCGGCGGTGGTGAGCAGTTCTTC.

This clone was seen just once. This chain uses TRBV7-6 with TRBJ2-7; D gene unclear. The germline CDR1 and CDR2 sequences are SGHVS and FNYEAQ. The ends were cut back, 1 base at V and 7 bases at J, with 14 bases in the middle. CDR3 length: 14 residues. CDR3 residues: CASSLGDGLGEQYF. CDR3 in DNA: TGTGCCAGCAGCTTAGGAGACGGTTTGGGGGAGCAGTACTTC.

This chain joins TRBV6-6 and TRBJ1-2, with 7 positions matching TRBD1. V gave up 6 bases and J gave up 6 bases; unmatched junction bases: 13. The germline gives CDR1 MNHNY, CDR2 SVGAGI (reference sequence). The CDR3 is 15 residues long. CDR3 region: CASRDPGQPLDGYTF. In DNA form, the CDR3 reads TGTGCCAGCAGAGACCCGGGACAGCCATTGGATGGCTACACCTTC.

The chain uses TRBV9 and TRBJ2-1, with 8 bases that match TRBD2. J gave up 9 bases and V 3 bases, and 2 bases lay outside the gene matches. CDR3 size: 12 residues. Germline assignment: CDR1 SGDLS and CDR2 YYNGEE. The CDR3 sequence: CASSGTSSEQFF. In nucleotides, the CDR3 is TGTGCCAGCAGCGGGACTAGCAGTGAGCAGTTCTTC.

This clone appeared once. V gene TRBV5-1 combines with J gene TRBJ2-3; 8 positions agree with TRBD2. Trimming cost V 4 bases and J 6 bases; bases outside gene matches: 7. The CDR3 loop spans 14 amino acids. Germline CDR1 and CDR2: SGHRS and YFSETQ. CDR3 nucleotides: TGCGCCAGCAGCCCGGGACTAGGGATCGATACGCAGTATTTT. This encodes CASSPGLGIDTQYF.

This clone was seen a single time. This sequence joins TRBV5-4 and TRBJ1-1; D not resolved. Deletions cut 1 base from V and 1 base from J, with 8 bases between. The CDR3 totals 14 residues. Germline V gene sequence: CDR1 SGHNT, CDR2 YYREEE (reference sequence). The CDR3 bases are TGTGCCAGCAGCTTGCGTCTTACGAACACTGAAGCTTTCTTT. This translates into CASSLRLTNTEAFF.

Remarks on this clone: At one boundary the junction diverges from the germline segment, which might be a read error. J is TRBJ1-2 and V is TRBV15; D is unresolved. The CDR3 extends over 11 amino acids. The germline gives CDR1 LNHNV, CDR2 YYDKDF (reference sequence). Written as DNA, the CDR3 is TGTGCCACCAGCAGAGATGGGGTGGACTCCTTC. Amino acid sequence: CATSRDGVDSF.

The chain couples TRBV28 to TRBJ1-4, with D possibly being TRBD1 (5 bases). Germline CDR1 is MDHEN and CDR2 is SYDVKM. V gave up 3 bases and J gave up 6 bases, with 17 bases separating them. The CDR3 is 16 amino acids. The CDR3 DNA reads TGTGCCAGCAGTTTCCCCAGAACCGGGACGGATGAAAAACTGTTTTTT. Translating it yields CASSFPRTGTDEKLFF. The variable domain in full, completed from reference TRBV28 and TRBJ1-4, reads DVKVTQSSRYLVKRTGEKVFLECVQDMDHENMFWYRQDPGLGLRLIYFSYDVKMKEKGDIPEGYSVSREKKERFSLILESASTNQTSMYLCASSFPRTGTDEKLFFGSGTQLSVL.

The rearrangement uses TRBV5-4 and TRBJ2-5; D possibly corresponds to TRBD1 (5 bases). The CDR3 sequence is 14 residues long. V dropped 3 bases and J dropped 3 bases, with 12 bases sitting between them. The germline V gene encodes CDR1 SGHNT and CDR2 YYREEE (reference sequence). DNA for the CDR3: TGTGCCAGCAGCTCCGATTTAGGGGAAGAGACCCAGTACTTC. It is translated as CASSSDLGEETQYF.

The rearrangement joins TRBV7-9 to TRBJ2-7; D gene ambiguous. In germline, CDR1 is SEHNR, CDR2 FQNEAQ (reference sequence). The V end was cut by 5 bases, the J end by 3 bases, with 8 bases between. The CDR3 loop spans 12 amino acids. The CDR3 sequence: CASSGNSYEQYF. The CDR3 bases are TGTGCCAGCAGCGGAAACAGCTACGAGCAGTACTTC.

This rearrangement joins TRBV27 to TRBJ2-4, with 11 bases aligning to TRBD2. V was pared by 1 base and J by 5 bases, with 1 base of the junction left unmatched. The CDR3 spans 15 residues. CDR1 is MNHEY, CDR2 SMNVEV, per germline (reference sequence). CDR3 region: CASSLLGLAENIQYF. As DNA, the CDR3 is TGTGCCAGCAGTTTATTGGGACTAGCGGAAAACATTCAGTACTTC.

CDR3 sequence (DNA): TGTGCCAGCAGCAACATGGGACAGGATCCAGATACGCAGTATTTT. This gives the protein CASSNMGQDPDTQYF. V is TRBV5-4 and J is TRBJ2-3; the match to TRBD1 covers 8 bases. With V trimmed by 4 bases and J by 4 bases, 8 bases remained unmatched. Germline V gene lookup returns CDR1 SGHNT and CDR2 YYREEE (reference sequence). CDR3 length: 15 residues.

The J gene is TRBJ1-2, the V gene TRBV7-9; D gene ambiguous. The germline V and J ends were trimmed by 3 bases and 4 bases, with 9 bases remaining between them. This CDR3 is 13 amino acids long. Germline CDR1 is SEHNR and CDR2 is FQNEAQ (reference sequence). The CDR3, as DNA: TGTGCCAGCAGCTTGGGAGGCGGCTATGGCTACACCTTC. Encoded protein: CASSLGGGYGYTF.

The chain joins TRBV11-1 to TRBJ2-6; a possible D gene is TRBD1 (5 bases). Trimming shortened V by 2 bases and J by 0 bases, and 11 bases separated the two germline ends. The CDR3 covers 17 residues. Germline V CDR1 and CDR2: SGHAT, FQDESV (reference sequence). CDR3 nucleotides: TGTGCCAGCAGCTTAAGCAGGGCTGGCTCTGGGGCCAACGTCCTGACTTTC. Translating it yields CASSLSRAGSGANVLTF.

The gene calls are TRBV7-8 and TRBJ2-7, with 8 bases lining up with TRBD2. Germline V gene sequence: CDR1 SGHVS, CDR2 FQNEAQ. V was pared by 4 bases and J by 7 bases, with 6 bases of the junction left unmatched. CDR3 size: 13 residues. Written as DNA, the CDR3 is TGTGCCAGCAGCTGGGACACGGGGGGGGAGCAGTACTTC. It codes for CASSWDTGGEQYF.

This chain joins TRBV5-6 and TRBJ2-1; perhaps TRBD1 as D (6 bases). V was cut by 3 bases and J by 8 bases, with 12 bases left in between. CDR1 SGHDT and CDR2 YYEEEE come from the germline V gene. The CDR3 extends over 13 amino acids. The CDR3 DNA reads as TGTGCCAGCAGCTCGGGACAAACGGATGAGCAGTTCTTC. This codes for CASSSGQTDEQFF. Drawing the rest from reference TRBV5-6 and TRBJ2-1, the complete variable domain is DAGVTQSPTHLIKTRGQQVTLRCSPKSGHDTVSWYQQALGQGPQFIFQYYEEEERQRGNFPDRFSGHQFPNYSSELNVNALLLGDSALYLCASSSGQTDEQFFGPGTRLTVL.

The V and J genes are TRBV21-1 and TRBJ1-4. TRBV21-1 represents a pseudogene. This CDR3 contains 15 residues. CDR3 sequence reads: CASSTSRFWGEKLFF. CDR3 coding DNA: TGTGCCAGCAGCACTTCCAGGTTCTGGGGTGAAAAACTGTTTTTT.

The V call is TRBV9, the J call TRBJ1-1; D remains ambiguous. The germline gives CDR1 SGDLS, CDR2 YYNGEE. The CDR3 covers 14 residues. The V end lost 4 bases, the J end lost 7 bases, and 17 bases lay between the germline ends. The CDR3 bases are TGTGCCAGCAGCCCCGACGGAGCAATACATGAAGCTTTCTTT. Amino acid sequence: CASSPDGAIHEAFF.

To note about this clone: The sample carries other DNA sequences with the same CDR3. The rearrangement uses TRBV19 and TRBJ2-7; D is perhaps TRBD2 (5 bases). The CDR3 sequence is 13 residues long. In germline, CDR1 is LNHDA, CDR2 SQIVND (reference sequence). Trimming pared 1 base from V and 3 bases from J, leaving 7 bases between. The CDR3 region is CASSIVEGYEQYF. CDR3 bases: TGTGCCAGTAGTATAGTCGAGGGCTACGAGCAGTACTTC.